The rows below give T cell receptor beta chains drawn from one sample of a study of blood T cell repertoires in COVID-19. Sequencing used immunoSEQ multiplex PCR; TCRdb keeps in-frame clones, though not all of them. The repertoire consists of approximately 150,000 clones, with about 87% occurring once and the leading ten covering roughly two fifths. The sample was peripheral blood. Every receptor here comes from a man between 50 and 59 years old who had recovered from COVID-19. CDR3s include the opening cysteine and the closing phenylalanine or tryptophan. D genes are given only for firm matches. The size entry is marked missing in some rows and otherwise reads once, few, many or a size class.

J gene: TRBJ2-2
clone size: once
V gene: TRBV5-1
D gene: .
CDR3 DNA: TGCGCCAGCAGTGCCCGGACTACCTCGAACACCGGGGAGCTGTTTTTT
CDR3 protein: CASSARTTSNTGELFF

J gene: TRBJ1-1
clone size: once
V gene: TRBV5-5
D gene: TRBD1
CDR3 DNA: TGTGCCAGCAGCGTGGAGGACAGGGGAAGGGTCACTGAAGCTTTCTTT
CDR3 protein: CASSVEDRGRVTEAFF

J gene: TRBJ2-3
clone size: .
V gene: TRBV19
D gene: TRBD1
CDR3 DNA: TGTGCCAGTAGTCCCCGACAGGGGAATACAGATACGCAGTATTTT
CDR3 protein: CASSPRQGNTDTQYF

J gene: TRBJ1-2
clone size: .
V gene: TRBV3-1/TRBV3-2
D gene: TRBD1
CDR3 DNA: TGTGCCAGCAGCCAGGGACAGGTGGCCTATGGCTACACCTTC
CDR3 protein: CASSQGQVAYGYTF

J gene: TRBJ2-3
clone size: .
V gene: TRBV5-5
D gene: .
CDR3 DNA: TGTGCCAGCAGCCCCCTCAGTGCTACGCAGTATTTT
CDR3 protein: CASSPLSATQYF

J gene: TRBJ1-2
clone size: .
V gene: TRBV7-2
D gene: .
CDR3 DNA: TGTGCCAGCAGCATCTACGACCCCGGGGGTGGCTACACCTTC
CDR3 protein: CASSIYDPGGGYTF

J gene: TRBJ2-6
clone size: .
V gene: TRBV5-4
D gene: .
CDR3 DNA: TGTGCCAGCAGCCCGCGATACTCTGGGGCCAACGTCCTGACTTTC
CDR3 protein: CASSPRYSGANVLTF

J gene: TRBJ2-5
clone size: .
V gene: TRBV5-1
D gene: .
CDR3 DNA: TGCGCCAGCAGCTTGGGCAGGGCTGTCCAAGAGACCCAGTACTTC
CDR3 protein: CASSLGRAVQETQYF

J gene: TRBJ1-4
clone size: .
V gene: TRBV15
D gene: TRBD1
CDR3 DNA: TGTGCCACCAGCAGAGGCTCGGGACAGGGTAATGAAAAACTGTTTTTT
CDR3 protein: CATSRGSGQGNEKLFF

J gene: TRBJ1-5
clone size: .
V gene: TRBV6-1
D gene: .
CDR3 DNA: TGTGCCAGCAGTGAATTCGGGGTTTATAGCAATCAGCCCCAGCATTTT
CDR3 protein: CASSEFGVYSNQPQHF

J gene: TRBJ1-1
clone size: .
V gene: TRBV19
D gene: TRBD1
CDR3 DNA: TGTGCCAGTAGTAACTGGGCCGGGACAGGGATAAAGGGTGAAGCTTTCTTT
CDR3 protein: CASSNWAGTGIKGEAFF

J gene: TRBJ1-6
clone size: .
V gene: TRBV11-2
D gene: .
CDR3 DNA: TGTGCCAGCAGCTTGAACAGGGTGAATTCACCCCTCCACTTT
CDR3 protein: CASSLNRVNSPLHF

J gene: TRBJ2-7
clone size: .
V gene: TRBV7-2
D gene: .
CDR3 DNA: TGTGCCAGCTCCGGGACACAAAGCTCCTACGAGCAGTACTTC
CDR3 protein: CASSGTQSSYEQYF

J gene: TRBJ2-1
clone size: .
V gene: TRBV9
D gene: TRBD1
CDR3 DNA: TGTGCCAGCAGCGCACATGACAGGGATGAGCAGTTCTTC
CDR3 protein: CASSAHDRDEQFF

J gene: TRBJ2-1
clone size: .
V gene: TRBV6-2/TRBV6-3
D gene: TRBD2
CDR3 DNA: TGTGCCAGCAGTGCGGGACTAGCGGGGGGGTTATCCTACAATGAGCAGTTCTTC
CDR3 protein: CASSAGLAGGLSYNEQFF

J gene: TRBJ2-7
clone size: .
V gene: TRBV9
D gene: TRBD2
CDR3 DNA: TGTGCCAGCAGCTTCGGGACTAGCGAGACCTACGAGCAGTACTTC
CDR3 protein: CASSFGTSETYEQYF

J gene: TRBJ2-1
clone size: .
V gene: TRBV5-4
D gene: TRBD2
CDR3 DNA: TGTGCCAGCAGCTTTAGCGGGGGCTCCTACAATGAGCAGTTCTTC
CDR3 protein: CASSFSGGSYNEQFF

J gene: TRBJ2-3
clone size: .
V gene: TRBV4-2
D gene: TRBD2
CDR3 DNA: TGTGCCAGCAGGGATTCGGGACTAGCGGGGGGGGAGGGAGATACGCAGTATTTT
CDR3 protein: CASRDSGLAGGEGDTQYF

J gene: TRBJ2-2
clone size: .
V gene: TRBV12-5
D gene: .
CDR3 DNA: TGTGCTAGTGGGGGACTTTCGGGGGATCTGTTTTTT
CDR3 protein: CASGGLSGDLFF